These T cell receptor beta chains were read from a single sample in a study of blood T cells in healthy people across ages. TCRdb re-derived calls from the 5' RACE reads in MiXCR, one entry per CDR3 protein. The table shows roughly 500,000 distinct CDR3 sequences, with more than 20% occurring only once. The same specimen was also included in a second study, on T cells of mothers and their children.

Sequencing used blood. The receptors come from a boy aged 5-17 years in good health. Each CDR3 is given with its conserved first and last residue. The D gene is left open where the match is weak. Size is omitted from some rows. Given values are once, few, many or a class for expanded clones.

TRBJ2-1	TRBD1	-	TRBV6-2/TRBV6-3	TGTGCCAGCAGCCCTTTGGACAGGAGCTCCTACAATGAGCAGTTCTTC	CASSPLDRSSYNEQFF
TRBJ2-5	-	-	TRBV5-1	TGCGCCAGCAGCTCCGGACAGATACAAGAGACCCAGTACTTC	CASSSGQIQETQYF
TRBJ2-7	-	few	TRBV4-1	TGCGCCAGCAGCCCAGTGGGACTGGACTACGAGCAGTACTTC	CASSPVGLDYEQYF
TRBJ1-4	TRBD1	few	TRBV6-1	TGTGCCAGCAGTGCTGTGCCGGGACAGGGAGGTGAAAAACTGTTTTTT	CASSAVPGQGGEKLFF
TRBJ2-5	TRBD2	many	TRBV4-3	TGCGCCAGCAGCCCGGGGGGGCTTGAGACCCAGTACTTC	CASSPGGLETQYF
TRBJ1-1	-	once	TRBV7-3	TGTGCCAGCAGCTTAGTGAGTCCCGCCACCTTGAACACTGAAGCTTTCTTT	CASSLVSPATLNTEAFF
TRBJ2-7	TRBD1	-	TRBV7-9	TGTGCCAGCAGCTTTTACCCTCCGGTTACAGGGGGTCACGAGCAGTACTTC	CASSFYPPVTGGHEQYF
TRBJ2-1	TRBD2	-	TRBV7-2	TGTGCCAGCAGGAGCCCGGGACTAGCGGGCAATGAGCAGTTCTTC	CASRSPGLAGNEQFF
TRBJ2-5	TRBD2	many	TRBV20-1	TGCAGTGCCAGCCAGACTAGCGTCAGAGGGACCCAGTACTTC	CSASQTSVRGTQYF
TRBJ1-4	TRBD1	few	TRBV7-8	TGTGCCAGCAGCTTAGGCAGGGGGGCTAATGAAAAACTGTTTTTT	CASSLGRGANEKLFF
TRBJ1-3	-	-	TRBV10-3	TGTGCCATCAGACCCAGCTCTGGAAACACCATATATTTT	CAIRPSSGNTIYF
TRBJ1-1	-	-	TRBV20-1	TGCAGTGCCAGGGTAGCGGGGAACACTGAAGCTTTCTTT	CSARVAGNTEAFF
TRBJ1-6	-	-	TRBV12-3/TRBV12-4	TGTGCCAGCAGTTGGCAAGGACAGAATAATTCACCCCTCCACTTT	CASSWQGQNNSPLHF
TRBJ1-2	-	-	TRBV29-1	TGCAGCGTTGAAGGTAACAACTATGGCTACACCTTC	CSVEGNNYGYTF
TRBJ2-5	-	few	TRBV6-2/TRBV6-3	TGTGCCAGCAGTTACGTGGGCAGGGGCTCCTCAGAGACCCAGTACTTC	CASSYVGRGSSETQYF
TRBJ1-1	-	-	TRBV2	TGTGCTACACCGTTGGTGGGGCCGAACACTGAAGCTTTCTTT	CATPLVGPNTEAFF
TRBJ1-1	TRBD1	-	TRBV12-3/TRBV12-4	TGTGCCAGCAGCCAGGGACAGGCTAACACTGAAGCTTTCTTT	CASSQGQANTEAFF
TRBJ2-1	-	-	TRBV6-6	TGTGCCAGCTCCGCATGGAGGGGGGCCTACAATGAGCAGTTCTTC	CASSAWRGAYNEQFF
TRBJ1-6	-	few	TRBV12-5	TGTGCTAGTGGTTTGGACGACGGGGAGGGAGGCAATTCACCCCTCCACTTT	CASGLDDGEGGNSPLHF
TRBJ2-1	-	few	TRBV10-3	TGTGCCATCAGGGACTACAGGGAATCAAATGAGCAGTTCTTC	CAIRDYRESNEQFF
TRBJ2-1	TRBD2	few	TRBV3-1	TGTGCCAGCGGAAAGGGAGGGTCCTACAATGAGCAGTTCTTC	CASGKGGSYNEQFF
TRBJ2-7	-	-	TRBV6-2/TRBV6-3	TGTGCCAGCAGTTCATCCGGGCGACGTTTAAGAGAGCAGTACTTC	CASSSSGRRLREQYF
TRBJ2-1	TRBD1	few	TRBV24-1	TGTGCCACCAGTGACGCCGGGCCGAAGGGGGCGTCTTACAATGAGCAGTTCTTC	CATSDAGPKGASYNEQFF
TRBJ2-3	-	-	TRBV3-1	TGTGCCAGCAGCCAATTTCGACCACAGGCTAGCACAGATACGCAGTATTTT	CASSQFRPQASTDTQYF
TRBJ2-6	-	few	TRBV21-1	-	CASSKFLVGTGIIPYSGANVLTF